A single sample gave rise to the 19 T cell receptor beta chains below, sequenced in a study of radiation and T cells in renal cell carcinoma (dated by TCRdb to 2020 to 2021). Library preparation was by the immunoSEQ multiplex PCR assay. TCRdb retrieved this table from immuneACCESS and kept in-frame rearrangements only. Not all clones are present; in checked studies, unresolved V genes account for under half, and no reason is known for the remainder. The sample has some 150,000 clones on record, roughly 85% of them singletons. In total, the top ten clones hold roughly 25% of the sample. The time point label on this specimen signifies: baseline pretreatment blood. The sample's treatment or condition, from its label and the paper: 15 Gy SBRT to primary tumor, nephrectomy 4 weeks later. This specimen consisted of blood, obtained from a patient whose treatment included radiotherapy and nephrectomy. These receptors were collected from a woman aged 50 to 60 with renal cell carcinoma.

V is TRBV5-1 and J is TRBJ1-4, with D unclear. There are 13 residues in the CDR3. Germline V CDR1 and CDR2: SGHRS, YFSETQ. V was trimmed by 0 bases and J by 13 bases, leaving 13 bases between them. The CDR3 bases are TGCGCCAGCAGCTTGGAGGTAGGAACGGGACTGTTTTTT. It codes for CASSLEVGTGLFF. Full variable domain (missing parts from reference TRBV5-1 and TRBJ1-4): KAGVTQTPRYLIKTRGQQVTLSCSPISGHRSVSWYQQTPGQGLQFLFEYFSETQRNKGNFPGRFSGRQFSNSRSEMNVSTLELGDSALYLCASSLEVGTGLFFGSGTQLSVL.

CDR3 loop: CASSLRGYGYTF. CDR3 in DNA: TGTGCCAGCAGCCTGCGAGGCTATGGCTACACCTTC. The chain links TRBV7-2 to TRBJ1-2; D is undetermined. Germline V lookup: CDR1 SGHTA, CDR2 FQGNSA. Trimming shortened V by 5 bases and J by 4 bases, and 8 bases separated the two germline ends. The CDR3 length is 12 residues.

The V and J genes are TRBV27 and TRBJ1-1; TRBD1 agrees at 9 bases. This CDR3 spans 14 amino acids. Germline assignment: CDR1 MNHEY and CDR2 SMNVEV (reference sequence). Losses at the gene ends were 6 bases for V and 1 base for J; bases not matched to a gene: 3. This chain's CDR3 is CASRQDRGNTEAFF. CDR3 DNA sequence: TGTGCCAGCAGGCAGGACAGGGGGAACACTGAAGCTTTCTTT.

The genes are TRBV7-6 and TRBJ2-5; TRBD2 matches 7 bases. The CDR3 has 14 amino acids. V gave up 5 bases and J gave up 4 bases; unmatched junction bases: 7. CDR1 is SGHVS and CDR2 is FNYEAQ in the germline V gene. The CDR3 DNA sequence: TGTGCCAGCAGCAGCGGGACTTATCTAGAGACCCAGTACTTC. Translation gives CASSSGTYLETQYF.

This clone was recorded once. The chain joins TRBV4-3 to TRBJ2-1, with TRBD2 matching 7 bases. The V segment lost 0 bases and the J segment 5 bases; nucleotides outside the gene matches: 4. This CDR3 region has 15 residues. CDR1 and CDR2 (germline): LGHNA, YSLEER. CDR3 sequence reads: CASSQDWGRDNEQFF. The CDR3 DNA reads TGCGCCAGCAGCCAAGATTGGGGGAGGGACAATGAGCAGTTCTTC.

The rearrangement links TRBV6-5 to TRBJ2-7, with 11 bases lining up with TRBD1. CDR3 length equals 16 residues. V was pared by 4 bases and J by 3 bases, with 8 bases of the junction left unmatched. Germline V gives CDR1 MNHEY, CDR2 SVGAGI. CDR3 bases: TGTGCCAGCAGTTCCTTCTCGGGACAGGGGGACTACGAGCAGTACTTC. Its protein is CASSSFSGQGDYEQYF.

The chain is built from TRBV10-3 and TRBJ1-2; TRBD1 might be the D (6 bases). CDR3 length: 13 amino acids. The germline gives CDR1 ENHRY, CDR2 SYGVKD. Between the trimmed V and J ends, which lost 6 bases and 2 bases, there was a span of 10 bases. The CDR3 spells CAISQGGNYGYTF. The CDR3, as DNA: TGTGCCATCAGCCAAGGGGGGAACTATGGCTACACCTTC.

The chain links TRBV5-1 to TRBJ2-5; 9 bases line up with TRBD1. There are 17 residues in the CDR3. Germline V CDR1 and CDR2: SGHRS, YFSETQ. After removal of 3 bases from V and 1 base from J, the junction contained 10 bases not matched to a gene. The CDR3 nucleotides are TGCGCCAGCAGCTCCTCCTTAACAGGGGGCAGCCAAGAGACCCAGTACTTC. Amino acid sequence: CASSSSLTGGSQETQYF.

The rearrangement joins TRBV6-5 to TRBJ1-3, with 8 positions matching TRBD1. This CDR3 contains 14 residues. Unmatched junction bases numbered 5, after V lost 6 bases and J lost 4 bases. CDR1 and CDR2 from the germline V gene are MNHEY and SVGAGI. The CDR3 reads CASSSDRDGNTIYF. The CDR3 DNA follows: TGTGCCAGCAGCTCGGACAGGGACGGAAACACCATATATTTT.

This rearrangement joins TRBV7-9 to TRBJ2-1; TRBD2 agrees at 14 bases. CDR1 is SEHNR, CDR2 FQNEAQ, per germline (reference sequence). V trimming: 4 bases; J trimming: 7 bases; junction bases outside the gene matches: 9. CDR3 size: 17 residues. The CDR3, as DNA: TGTGCCAGCAGCTACACCCCGGGACTAGCGGGGGAAAATGAGCAGTTCTTC. Translation gives CASSYTPGLAGENEQFF.

The chain uses TRBV4-1 and TRBJ1-2; 8 positions match TRBD1. Germline values: CDR1 MGHRA, CDR2 YSYEKL. The CDR3 runs to 17 residues. Trimming took 0 bases from V and 8 from J; bases not matched to a gene: 14. As DNA, the CDR3 is TGCGCCAGCAGCCAAGATGTGGGTGGAAGCAGGGGGCGAGGCTACACCTTC. It codes for CASSQDVGGSRGRGYTF.

The V and J genes are TRBV2 and TRBJ2-1; possible D gene TRBD2, 6 bases. V lost 7 bases and J 8 bases, leaving 21 bases between the germline ends. The CDR3 is 15 amino acids. CDR1 SNHLY and CDR2 FYNNEI come from the germline V gene. The CDR3 DNA reads TGTGCCAGCATTCCGGGACTCCCCTCCGTCGATGAGCAGTTCTTC. This encodes CASIPGLPSVDEQFF.

V gene TRBV29-1 combines with J gene TRBJ2-1, with D perhaps matching TRBD1 or TRBD2 (5 bases each). The ends were cut back, 6 bases at V and 9 bases at J, with 18 bases in the middle. CDR1 and CDR2 from the germline V gene are SQVTM and ANQGSEA. This CDR3 region has 13 residues. DNA for the CDR3: TGCAGCGTAGACGGGACCCTCAGCGGTGAGCAGTTCTTC. It is translated as CSVDGTLSGEQFF.

V and J are TRBV9 and TRBJ2-3; 13 bases align to TRBD2. CDR1 SGDLS and CDR2 YYNGEE come from the germline V gene. V gave up 0 bases and J gave up 4 bases; unmatched junction bases: 8. CDR3 length equals 18 residues. As DNA, the CDR3 is TGTGCCAGCAGCGTAGACTCTGCGGGACTAGCGGGGCCAGATACGCAGTATTTT. It specifies CASSVDSAGLAGPDTQYF.

This sequence joins TRBV7-2 and TRBJ2-7; the D gene is possibly TRBD1 (6 bases). Germline lookup yields CDR1 SGHTA and CDR2 FQGNSA. The CDR3 length is 14 residues. Trimming took off 5 bases at V and 2 bases at J, with 13 bases between the two ends. CDR3 sequence reads: CASSLNRVAYEQYF. DNA of the CDR3: TGTGCCAGCAGCCTGAACAGGGTAGCCTACGAGCAGTACTTC.

This clone appeared once. CDR3 residues: CASSLASGNSPLHF. Written as DNA, the CDR3 is TGTGCCAGCAGCTTAGCGTCCGGGAATTCACCCCTCCACTTT. V usage is TRBV7-9 and J usage is TRBJ1-6; D gene uncertain. This CDR3 is 14 amino acids long. The germline gives CDR1 SEHNR, CDR2 FQNEAQ (reference sequence). V was shortened by 0 bases and J by 7 bases, with 7 bases between the two germline ends.

The chain uses TRBV18 and TRBJ2-1, with a weak D call TRBD1 (5 bases). The germline CDR1 and CDR2 sequences are KGHSH and LQKENI. V lost 3 bases, J lost 6 bases, and 9 bases lay in between. This CDR3 has 13 amino acids. CDR3 in DNA: TGTGCCAGCTCACCGGCTGGGGCCAATGAGCAGTTCTTC. Protein sequence: CASSPAGANEQFF.

V and J are TRBV29-1 and TRBJ2-5; D gene ambiguous. The end of the DNA aligns better with TRBJ2-7, so the J call may be wrong. Germline-derived CDR1 and CDR2 are SQVTM and ANQGSEA. This CDR3 has 12 amino acids. This chain's CDR3 is CSVYVGLGEQYF. CDR3 bases: TGCAGCGTCTATGTCGGGTTGGGCGAGCAGTACTTC.

The gene calls are TRBV9 and TRBJ2-5; 7 bases are a match to TRBD1. The germline V gene encodes CDR1 SGDLS and CDR2 YYNGEE. V lost 4 bases, J lost 4 bases, and 4 bases stayed unmatched. The CDR3 contains 13 residues. The CDR3 reads CASSLRDRETQYF. The DNA for the CDR3 is TGTGCCAGCAGCCTCCGGGACAGAGAGACCCAGTACTTC.